The rows below give T cell receptor beta chains drawn from one sample of a study of blood T cell repertoires in COVID-19. This table comes from immunoSEQ multiplex PCR, and its TCRdb copy is limited to in-frame clones, with some not included. Of some 180,000 clones listed, approximately 91% are singletons. Material for sequencing was peripheral blood. These receptors all stem from a man aged 50-60 years with COVID-19, enrolled during active disease. The CDR3 runs from the conserved cysteine through the conserved F or W. The order of the fields is CDR3 protein, CDR3 DNA, D gene, J gene, clone size, V gene. The D gene is left open where the match is weak. Not all rows give a size; the values are once, few, many and, for expanded clones, a class.

cdr3_aa: CASSESGFVDNSPLHF; cdr3_nt: TGTGCCAGCAGCGAATCAGGGTTTGTGGATAATTCACCCCTCCACTTT; d_call: NA; j_call: TRBJ1-6; clone_size: NA; v_call: TRBV2
cdr3_aa: CASGQDRTDTQYF; cdr3_nt: TGTGCCAGCGGACAAGATCGCACAGATACGCAGTATTTT; d_call: NA; j_call: TRBJ2-3; clone_size: once; v_call: TRBV2
cdr3_aa: CASSEVAGYEQFF; cdr3_nt: TGTGCCAGCAGTGAAGTTGCGGGCTATGAGCAGTTCTTC; d_call: NA; j_call: TRBJ2-1; clone_size: NA; v_call: TRBV6-1
cdr3_aa: CASSLSGTGIYNEQFF; cdr3_nt: TGTGCCAGCAGCCTTTCCGGGACAGGAATATACAATGAGCAGTTCTTC; d_call: TRBD1; j_call: TRBJ2-1; clone_size: NA; v_call: TRBV3-1/TRBV3-2
cdr3_aa: CASSYRRQGASDTQYF; cdr3_nt: TGTGCCAGCAGTTATAGGAGACAGGGGGCCTCAGATACGCAGTATTTT; d_call: TRBD1; j_call: TRBJ2-3; clone_size: once; v_call: TRBV6-6
cdr3_aa: CASSPTGGGSNQPQHF; cdr3_nt: TGTGCCAGCTCACCTACGGGGGGAGGGAGCAATCAGCCCCAGCATTTT; d_call: NA; j_call: TRBJ1-5; clone_size: NA; v_call: TRBV18
cdr3_aa: CASSGRDRGQIYYNEQFF; cdr3_nt: TGTGCCAGTAGTGGCCGGGACAGGGGGCAAATTTACTACAATGAGCAGTTCTTC; d_call: TRBD1; j_call: TRBJ2-1; clone_size: NA; v_call: TRBV19
cdr3_aa: CASSYSGQGMSGYTF; cdr3_nt: TGTGCCAGCAGTTACTCTGGACAGGGAATGAGTGGCTACACCTTC; d_call: TRBD1; j_call: TRBJ1-2; clone_size: NA; v_call: TRBV6-6
cdr3_aa: CASSIRTGGVSDGEQYF; cdr3_nt: TGCGCCAGCAGCATACGGACAGGGGGCGTTTCAGATGGCGAGCAGTACTTC; d_call: TRBD1; j_call: TRBJ2-7; clone_size: NA; v_call: TRBV5-1
cdr3_aa: CASSERRWSGELFF; cdr3_nt: TGTGCCAGCAGTGAGCGCAGGTGGTCCGGGGAGCTGTTTTTT; d_call: NA; j_call: TRBJ2-2; clone_size: NA; v_call: TRBV25-1
cdr3_aa: CASSAVQGAVFF; cdr3_nt: TGTGCCAGCAGCGCAGTGCAGGGGGCGGTTTTCTTC; d_call: TRBD1; j_call: TRBJ2-1; clone_size: NA; v_call: TRBV7-9
cdr3_aa: CASSQEAGKLFF; cdr3_nt: TGTGCCAGCAGCCAAGAAGCAGGGAAACTGTTTTTT; d_call: NA; j_call: TRBJ1-4; clone_size: NA; v_call: TRBV3-1/TRBV3-2
cdr3_aa: CASSLGAANTGELFF; cdr3_nt: TGTGCCAGCAGCTTAGGGGCTGCGAACACCGGGGAGCTGTTTTTT; d_call: NA; j_call: TRBJ2-2; clone_size: NA; v_call: TRBV13
cdr3_aa: CASSRLAGGSNEQFF; cdr3_nt: TGTGCCAGCAGTAGACTAGCGGGGGGGTCCAATGAGCAGTTCTTC; d_call: TRBD2; j_call: TRBJ2-1; clone_size: NA; v_call: TRBV6-2/TRBV6-3
cdr3_aa: CASSLGDRDEQYF; cdr3_nt: TGTGCCAGCAGCTTGGGGGACAGGGACGAGCAGTACTTC; d_call: TRBD1; j_call: TRBJ2-7; clone_size: NA; v_call: TRBV7-9
cdr3_aa: CASNPPAYNEQFF; cdr3_nt: TGTGCCAGCAACCCACCAGCCTACAATGAGCAGTTCTTC; d_call: NA; j_call: TRBJ2-1; clone_size: NA; v_call: TRBV6-2/TRBV6-3
cdr3_aa: CASSSRPGQHISAFF; cdr3_nt: TGTGCCAGCAGCTCAAGACCGGGACAGCACATCTCAGCTTTCTTT; d_call: TRBD1; j_call: TRBJ1-1; clone_size: NA; v_call: TRBV7-2
cdr3_aa: CASTISIGTAPFSYTF; cdr3_nt: TGTGCCAGCACTATCTCCATTGGGACAGCTCCTTTCTCCTACACCTTC; d_call: TRBD1; j_call: TRBJ1-2; clone_size: NA; v_call: TRBV28
cdr3_aa: CASASGRSETQYF; cdr3_nt: TGCGCCAGCGCTAGCGGGAGATCAGAGACCCAGTACTTC; d_call: TRBD2; j_call: TRBJ2-5; clone_size: NA; v_call: TRBV10-1
cdr3_aa: CASSTDREHEQYF; cdr3_nt: TGTGCCAGCTCAACCGACAGGGAGCACGAGCAGTACTTC; d_call: TRBD1; j_call: TRBJ2-7; clone_size: NA; v_call: TRBV18
cdr3_aa: CASSLAGGSGYTF; cdr3_nt: TGCGCCAGCAGCTTGGCGGGGGGCAGTGGCTACACCTTC; d_call: NA; j_call: TRBJ1-2; clone_size: NA; v_call: TRBV5-1
cdr3_aa: CASNYGQGFFPGELFF; cdr3_nt: TGTGCCAGTAACTACGGACAGGGGTTTTTCCCCGGGGAGCTGTTTTTT; d_call: TRBD1; j_call: TRBJ2-2; clone_size: NA; v_call: TRBV19
cdr3_aa: CASSPPGLFGNTIYF; cdr3_nt: TGTGCCAGCAGCCCTCCCGGTTTGTTTGGAAACACCATATATTTT; d_call: NA; j_call: TRBJ1-3; clone_size: NA; v_call: TRBV5-5
cdr3_aa: CASSEDGSAYEQYF; cdr3_nt: TGTGCCAGCAGTGAGGACGGGAGCGCATACGAGCAGTACTTC; d_call: NA; j_call: TRBJ2-7; clone_size: NA; v_call: TRBV6-4
cdr3_aa: CASSQDRGQGLNTEAFF; cdr3_nt: TGTGCCAGCAGCCAAGATCGGGGACAGGGTCTGAACACTGAAGCTTTCTTT; d_call: TRBD1; j_call: TRBJ1-1; clone_size: NA; v_call: TRBV4-2
cdr3_aa: CASSQSGKVTDTQYF; cdr3_nt: TGTGCCAGCAGCCAAAGCGGGAAGGTTACAGATACGCAGTATTTT; d_call: TRBD2; j_call: TRBJ2-3; clone_size: few; v_call: TRBV3-1/TRBV3-2
cdr3_aa: CASSSKILEGAHGYTF; cdr3_nt: TGTGCCAGCAGCTCCAAGATCCTTGAGGGGGCGCACGGCTACACCTTC; d_call: TRBD1; j_call: TRBJ1-2; clone_size: NA; v_call: TRBV3-1/TRBV3-2
cdr3_aa: CASSRDRYNQPQHF; cdr3_nt: TGTGCCAGTAGCAGGGACAGGTACAATCAGCCCCAGCATTTT; d_call: TRBD1; j_call: TRBJ1-5; clone_size: NA; v_call: TRBV19
cdr3_aa: CAWSVHGANVLTF; cdr3_nt: TGTGCCTGGAGTGTACATGGGGCCAACGTCCTGACTTTC; d_call: NA; j_call: TRBJ2-6; clone_size: once; v_call: TRBV30
cdr3_aa: CATTNGTGLYEQYF; cdr3_nt: TGTGCCACCACCAACGGGACAGGGCTCTACGAGCAGTACTTC; d_call: TRBD1; j_call: TRBJ2-7; clone_size: NA; v_call: TRBV24-1
cdr3_aa: CASSDSSGTGELFF; cdr3_nt: TGTGCCAGCAGTGACTCGAGTGGCACCGGGGAGCTGTTTTTT; d_call: NA; j_call: TRBJ2-2; clone_size: NA; v_call: TRBV6-4
cdr3_aa: CASSESGQGQPQHF; cdr3_nt: TGCGCCAGCAGTGAGTCGGGCCAGGGCCAGCCCCAGCATTTT; d_call: NA; j_call: TRBJ1-5; clone_size: NA; v_call: TRBV10-2
cdr3_aa: CASSYGRGHEQYF; cdr3_nt: TGTGCCAGCAGTTACGGCAGGGGCCACGAGCAGTACTTC; d_call: NA; j_call: TRBJ2-7; clone_size: NA; v_call: TRBV6-5